This is a list of T cell receptor beta chains from one sample in a study of blood T cell repertoires in COVID-19. Generated by immunoSEQ multiplex PCR, the TCRdb table keeps only in-frame clones and is missing some. The sample carries about 200,000 clones, around 81% recorded once. Specimen: PBMCs or T cells enriched from blood (not recorded which). These receptors all stem from a man aged 40-55 years who had recovered from COVID-19. Each CDR3 is given with its conserved first and last residue. The D gene is left open where the match is weak. For some rows the clone size is stated as once, few or many, or as a class when expanded; others skip it.

V	size	J	D	CDR3	DNA
TRBV30	-	TRBJ1-2	-	CAWSFTGTGRYTF	TGTGCCTGGAGTTTCACGGGAACGGGCCGCTACACCTTC
TRBV3-1/TRBV3-2	-	TRBJ2-5	TRBD1	CASRPGTGEETQYF	TGTGCCAGCAGGCCGGGGACAGGGGAAGAGACCCAGTACTTC
TRBV19	-	TRBJ1-4	-	CASSIDLWRGTNEKLFF	TGTGCCAGTAGTATAGATCTATGGAGGGGAACTAATGAAAAACTGTTTTTT
TRBV29-1	-	TRBJ2-3	TRBD1	CSVGQGMTDTQYF	TGCAGCGTTGGACAGGGGATGACAGATACGCAGTATTTT
TRBV6-6	-	TRBJ1-2	TRBD1	CASSYRDSRNYGYTF	TGTGCCAGCAGTTACCGGGACAGCCGGAACTATGGCTACACCTTC
TRBV7-9	-	TRBJ2-1	TRBD2	CASSLTSGGYNEQFF	TGTGCCAGCAGCTTGACTAGCGGGGGGTACAATGAGCAGTTCTTC
TRBV6-2/TRBV6-3	-	TRBJ2-2	TRBD1	CASSTWTGQGSTGELFF	TGTGCCAGCAGTACCTGGACGGGACAGGGTAGCACCGGGGAGCTGTTTTTT
TRBV5-1	-	TRBJ1-4	-	CASSLDSRNEKLFF	TGCGCCAGCAGCCTGGACAGCCGTAATGAAAAACTGTTTTTT
TRBV9	-	TRBJ1-2	-	CASSLQGDGYTF	TGTGCCAGCAGCCTACAGGGTGATGGCTACACCTTC
TRBV24-1	-	TRBJ2-3	TRBD2	CATSEIGGDSAQYF	TGTGCCACCAGTGAAATCGGGGGGGACTCTGCGCAGTATTTT
TRBV3-1/TRBV3-2	once	TRBJ2-5	-	CASSQGSLGVETQYF	TGTGCCAGCAGCCAAGGTTCCCTCGGGGTAGAGACCCAGTACTTC
TRBV7-2	-	TRBJ1-2	TRBD1	CASSFNGQGGGYTF	TGTGCCAGCAGCTTTAACGGACAGGGCGGGGGCTACACCTTC
TRBV6-2/TRBV6-3	few	TRBJ2-1	TRBD2	CASSTPGLTYNEQFF	TGTGCCAGCAGTACACCGGGACTAACCTACAATGAGCAGTTCTTC
TRBV3-1/TRBV3-2	few	TRBJ1-1	-	CASREGNTEAFF	TGTGCCAGCAGGGAGGGGAACACTGAAGCTTTCTTT
TRBV5-1	-	TRBJ1-3	-	CASIFGQGRFGNTIYF	TGCGCCAGCATCTTCGGTCAGGGTAGATTCGGAAACACCATATATTTT
TRBV14	-	TRBJ2-1	TRBD2	CASSYLGAGGYNEQFF	TGTGCCAGCAGCTACCTAGGCGCGGGGGGGTACAATGAGCAGTTCTTC
TRBV18	few	TRBJ1-2	TRBD1	CASSPPGQINYGYTF	TGTGCCAGCTCACCCCCGGGACAGATTAACTATGGCTACACCTTC
TRBV5-6	-	TRBJ1-6	TRBD1	CASSRRDRGGSPLHF	TGTGCCAGCTCACGTAGGGACAGGGGTGGGTCACCCCTCCACTTT
TRBV2	-	TRBJ1-2	TRBD1	CASSITGDGYGYTF	TGTGCCAGCAGTATAACAGGGGACGGCTATGGCTACACCTTC
TRBV13	-	TRBJ1-1	TRBD1	CASSLGTGGGYTEAFF	TGTGCCAGCAGCTTGGGGACAGGGGGCGGTTACACTGAAGCTTTCTTT
TRBV7-8	-	TRBJ2-5	TRBD1	CASSLGQGGEKTQYF	TGTGCCAGCAGCTTAGGACAGGGTGGGGAAAAGACCCAGTACTTC
TRBV24-1	-	TRBJ2-5	-	CATSDYGPQETQYF	TGTGCCACCAGTGACTATGGGCCTCAAGAGACCCAGTACTTC
TRBV19	-	TRBJ2-5	TRBD2	CASSIIGGGAVETQYF	TGTGCCAGTAGTATTATTGGCGGGGGGGCCGTGGAGACCCAGTACTTC
TRBV19	-	TRBJ2-7	TRBD2	CASSITAGGPNEQYF	TGTGCCAGTAGTATCACCGCGGGGGGGCCCAACGAGCAGTACTTC
TRBV11-2	once	TRBJ1-1	-	CASSSLLRRQQDTEAFF	TGTGCCAGCAGCTCTCTCCTAAGGCGGCAACAGGACACTGAAGCTTTCTTT
TRBV10-3	-	TRBJ1-2	-	CAISWDRGEGYTF	TGTGCCATCAGTTGGGACCGCGGGGAGGGCTACACCTTC
TRBV4-1	-	TRBJ1-6	TRBD1	CASSQLGQLTIQSIYYNSPLHF	TGCGCCAGCAGCCAACTGGGACAGCTTACCATCCAGTCAATTTATTATAATTCACCCCTCCACTTT
TRBV6-4	-	TRBJ2-1	TRBD2	CASSEADGGDEQFF	TGTGCCAGCAGTGAAGCTGACGGGGGGGACGAGCAGTTCTTC
TRBV3-1/TRBV3-2	-	TRBJ1-3	TRBD1	CASSQGQGMNTIYF	TGTGCCAGCAGCCAAGGACAGGGTATGAACACCATATATTTT
TRBV4-3	-	TRBJ1-1	-	CASSQDRGVEAFF	TGCGCCAGCAGCCAAGACCGAGGAGTTGAAGCTTTCTTT
TRBV29-1	-	TRBJ2-2	TRBD2	CSVDRGTSGTGELFF	TGCAGCGTTGATCGCGGGACTAGCGGCACCGGGGAGCTGTTTTTT
TRBV3-1/TRBV3-2	-	TRBJ2-2	-	CASSSLGGKSNTGELFF	TGTGCCAGCAGCTCCCTTGGGGGCAAATCGAACACCGGGGAGCTGTTTTTT
TRBV10-3	-	TRBJ2-3	-	CAIDGKSTDTQYF	TGTGCCATCGACGGGAAGAGCACAGATACGCAGTATTTT
TRBV13	-	TRBJ2-6	-	CASSLRGQIGANVLTF	TGTGCCAGCAGCTTGCGGGGGCAAATTGGGGCCAACGTCCTGACTTTC
TRBV7-9	few	TRBJ2-7	TRBD1	CASSPQGQGLTYEQYF	TGTGCCAGCAGCCCCCAAGGACAGGGACTTACCTACGAGCAGTACTTC
TRBV7-2	-	TRBJ2-5	-	CASSLNAQGETQYF	TGTGCCAGCAGCTTAAATGCCCAGGGGGAGACCCAGTACTTC
TRBV5-4	-	TRBJ1-6	TRBD1	CASSLAKWGQFNSPLHF	TGTGCCAGCAGCTTGGCCAAGTGGGGACAGTTTAATTCACCCCTCCACTTT
TRBV9	once	TRBJ2-3	-	CASSLGAGYSTDTQYF	TGTGCCAGCAGCCTCGGAGCTGGGTATAGCACAGATACGCAGTATTTT
TRBV29-1	-	TRBJ2-1	TRBD1	CSVGDSGQGYNEQFF	TGCAGCGTTGGAGACTCAGGACAGGGGTACAATGAGCAGTTCTTC
TRBV10-3	-	TRBJ2-1	TRBD1	CAISVRPGTGVIEQFF	TGTGCCATCAGTGTACGTCCCGGGACAGGGGTTATTGAGCAGTTCTTC
TRBV5-6	-	TRBJ2-3	-	CASSLAVGTQYF	TGTGCCAGCAGCTTAGCGGTAGGCACGCAGTATTTT
TRBV5-1	-	TRBJ2-3	TRBD2	CASSFRPAGDSSTDTQYF	TGCGCCAGCAGCTTCCGACCCGCGGGGGACTCTAGCACAGATACGCAGTATTTT
TRBV10-3	-	TRBJ1-1	-	CAIRDTVNTEAFF	TGTGCCATCAGAGACACAGTGAACACTGAAGCTTTCTTT
TRBV2	-	TRBJ2-7	-	CASSGSRSATSYEQYF	TGTGCCAGCAGTGGATCAAGGAGCGCAACCTCCTACGAGCAGTACTTC
TRBV4-1	-	TRBJ1-6	-	CASSQDYRDSPLHF	TGCGCCAGCAGCCAAGATTACCGAGATTCACCCCTCCACTTT
TRBV5-1	-	TRBJ1-2	-	CASSFPGYGYTF	TGCGCCAGCAGCTTCCCCGGCTATGGCTACACCTTC
TRBV4-3	-	TRBJ1-3	-	CASSQDRVKAGNTIYF	TGCGCCAGCAGCCAAGACAGGGTTAAAGCTGGAAACACCATATATTTT
TRBV27	few	TRBJ2-2	TRBD1	CASITGQGANTGELFF	TGTGCCAGCATTACCGGACAGGGGGCGAACACCGGGGAGCTGTTTTTT
TRBV9	-	TRBJ2-7	TRBD1	CASSVGQGVREQYF	TGTGCCAGCAGCGTCGGACAGGGGGTTAGGGAGCAGTACTTC
TRBV18	-	TRBJ2-7	TRBD2	CASSPTSGGAYEQYF	TGTGCCAGCTCACCTACCAGCGGGGGGGCATACGAGCAGTACTTC
TRBV30	-	TRBJ1-2	TRBD1	CAWSAQPRTGVHNYGYTF	TGTGCCTGGAGTGCGCAGCCACGGACAGGGGTCCATAACTATGGCTACACCTTC
TRBV11-2	-	TRBJ1-1	-	CASSLGGDLTEAFF	TGTGCCAGCAGCTTAGGGGGGGATCTCACTGAAGCTTTCTTT
TRBV6-5	many	TRBJ1-4	TRBD1	CASSYGTGVEKLFF	TGTGCCAGCAGTTATGGGACAGGGGTCGAAAAACTGTTTTTT
TRBV5-5	once	TRBJ1-2	-	CASSGILDSYYGYTF	TGTGCCAGCAGCGGTATATTGGACAGCTACTATGGCTACACCTTC
TRBV19	-	TRBJ2-7	TRBD1	CASSIRDRAYTTYEQYF	TGTGCCAGTAGTATCCGGGACAGGGCCTATACTACCTACGAGCAGTACTTC
TRBV6-2/TRBV6-3	-	TRBJ1-5	-	CASSHEQGNGQPQHF	TGTGCCAGCAGCCACGAACAGGGTAATGGCCAGCCCCAGCATTTT